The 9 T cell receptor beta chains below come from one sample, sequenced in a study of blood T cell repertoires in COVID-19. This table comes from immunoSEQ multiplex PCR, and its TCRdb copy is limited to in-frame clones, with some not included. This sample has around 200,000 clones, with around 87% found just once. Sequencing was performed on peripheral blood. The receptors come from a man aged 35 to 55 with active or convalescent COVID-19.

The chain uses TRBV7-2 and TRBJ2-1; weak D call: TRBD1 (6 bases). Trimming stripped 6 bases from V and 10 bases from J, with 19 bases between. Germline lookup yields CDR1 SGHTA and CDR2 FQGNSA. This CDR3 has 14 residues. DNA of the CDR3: TGTGCCAGCAGTCCCGCGTTATTGGGGGCGGAGCAGTTCTTC. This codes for CASSPALLGAEQFF.

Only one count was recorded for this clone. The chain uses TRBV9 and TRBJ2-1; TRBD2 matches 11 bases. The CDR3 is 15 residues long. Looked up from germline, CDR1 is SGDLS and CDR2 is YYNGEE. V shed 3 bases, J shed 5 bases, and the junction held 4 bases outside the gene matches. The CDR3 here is CASSGLAGSNNEQFF. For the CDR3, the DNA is TGTGCCAGCAGCGGACTAGCGGGGTCTAACAATGAGCAGTTCTTC.

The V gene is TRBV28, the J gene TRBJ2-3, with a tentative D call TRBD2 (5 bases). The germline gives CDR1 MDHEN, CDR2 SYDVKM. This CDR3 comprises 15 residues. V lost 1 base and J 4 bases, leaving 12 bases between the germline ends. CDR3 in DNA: TGTGCCAGCAGTTTATTCTCTAACGGGGCAGATACGCAGTATTTT. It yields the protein CASSLFSNGADTQYF.

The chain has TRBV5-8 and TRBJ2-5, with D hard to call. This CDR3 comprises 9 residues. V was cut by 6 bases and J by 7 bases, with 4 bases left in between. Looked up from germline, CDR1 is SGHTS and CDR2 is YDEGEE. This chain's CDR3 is CASTRTQYF. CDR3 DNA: TGTGCCAGCACCAGGACCCAGTACTTC. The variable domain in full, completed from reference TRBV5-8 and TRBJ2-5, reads EAGVTQSPTHLIKTRGQQATLRCSPISGHTSVYWYQQALGLGLQFLLWYDEGEERNRGNFPPRFSGRQFPNYSSELNVNALELEDSALYLCASTRTQYFGPGTRLLVL.

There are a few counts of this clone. CDR3 sequence reads: CASSLEGGRPYEQYF. CDR3 coding DNA: TGCGCCAGCAGCTTGGAGGGGGGGCGCCCCTACGAGCAGTACTTC. The chain is built from TRBV5-1 and TRBJ2-7; a possible D gene is TRBD2 (7 bases). The V end lost 0 bases, the J end lost 2 bases, and 12 bases lay between the germline ends. The V gene's germline CDR1 is SGHRS and CDR2 YFSETQ. The CDR3 is made up of 15 amino acids. Combining the CDR3 with reference TRBV5-1 and TRBJ2-7 gives the whole variable domain KAGVTQTPRYLIKTRGQQVTLSCSPISGHRSVSWYQQTPGQGLQFLFEYFSETQRNKGNFPGRFSGRQFSNSRSEMNVSTLELGDSALYLCASSLEGGRPYEQYFGPGTRLTVT.

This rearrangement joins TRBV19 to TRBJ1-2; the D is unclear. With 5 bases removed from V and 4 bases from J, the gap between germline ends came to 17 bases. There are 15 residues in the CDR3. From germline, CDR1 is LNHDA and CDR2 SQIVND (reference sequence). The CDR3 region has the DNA TGTGCCAGTAGTCTTAATACTCCGGAGAGCTATGGCTACACCTTC. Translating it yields CASSLNTPESYGYTF.

The CDR3 DNA reads as TGTGCCAGCAGAGGGCAGGGGAATGGGTATGGCTACACCTTC. Its translation is CASRGQGNGYGYTF. The genes are TRBV6-5 and TRBJ1-2; tentatively, D is TRBD1 (6 bases). The germline CDR1 and CDR2 sequences are MNHEY and SVGAGI. This CDR3 contains 14 residues. The V gene lost 6 bases and the J gene lost 5 bases, with 16 bases spanning the gap.

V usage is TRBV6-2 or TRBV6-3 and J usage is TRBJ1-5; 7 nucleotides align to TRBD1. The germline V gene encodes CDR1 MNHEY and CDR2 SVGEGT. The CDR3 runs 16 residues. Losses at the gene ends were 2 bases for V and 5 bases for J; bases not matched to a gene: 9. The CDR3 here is CASSYSRTGVDQPQHF. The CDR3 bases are TGTGCCAGCAGTTACAGCCGGACAGGAGTCGATCAGCCCCAGCATTTT.

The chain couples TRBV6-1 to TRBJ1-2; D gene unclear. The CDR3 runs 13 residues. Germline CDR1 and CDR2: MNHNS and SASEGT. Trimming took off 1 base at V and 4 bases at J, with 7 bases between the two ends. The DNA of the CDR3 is TGTGCCAGCAGTGAAGGGGCACGCTATGGCTACACCTTC. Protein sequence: CASSEGARYGYTF.